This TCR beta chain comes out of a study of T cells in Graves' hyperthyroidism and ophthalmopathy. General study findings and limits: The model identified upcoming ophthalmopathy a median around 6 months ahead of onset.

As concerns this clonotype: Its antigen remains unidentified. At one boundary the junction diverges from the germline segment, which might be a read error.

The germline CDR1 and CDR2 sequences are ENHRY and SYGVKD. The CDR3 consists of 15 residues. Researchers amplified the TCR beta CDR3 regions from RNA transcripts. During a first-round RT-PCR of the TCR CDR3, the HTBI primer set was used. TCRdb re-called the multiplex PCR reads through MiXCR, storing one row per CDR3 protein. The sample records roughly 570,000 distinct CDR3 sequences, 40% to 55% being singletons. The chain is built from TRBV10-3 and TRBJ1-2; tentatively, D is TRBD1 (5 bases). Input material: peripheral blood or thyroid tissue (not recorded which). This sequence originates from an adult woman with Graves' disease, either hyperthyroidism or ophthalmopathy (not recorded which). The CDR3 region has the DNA TGTGCCGTCAGCGGGGACCCCCCGACAAACTATGGCTACACCTTC. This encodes CAVSGDPPTNYGYTF.